What follows is one T cell receptor beta chain and its context. This sample was taken from a study of Ad26.COV2.S vaccination and SARS-CoV-2 variants. Study-wide background: Once, or twice with 56 days between doses, Ad26.COV2.S was given intramuscularly.

The protocol was immunoSEQ multiplex PCR, while the TCRdb copy is restricted to in-frame clones and leaves out a portion. The sample holds some 250,000 clones, more than 75% seen once. As for treatment: 19 received Ad26.COV2.S at low or high dose, single or two shots; several received placebo; per-sample allocation not given. Sampling was done on day 63 after the first vaccine or placebo injection. Aged 18-55 years, donor was enrolled in Boston in the early 2020s. This vaccine is an Ad26 vector that expresses the Wuhan-strain SARS-CoV-2 spike. The starting material was peripheral blood, obtained in a trial of Ad26.COV2.S vaccine versus placebo. The source of this sequence is a person between 18 and 65 years old who received the Ad26.COV2.S COVID-19 vaccine or a placebo.

As DNA, the CDR3 is TGTGCCAGCAGTTCCGACAGGGGTCGAGGCTACACCTTC. It yields the protein CASSSDRGRGYTF. The rearrangement joins TRBV27 to TRBJ1-2; 8 nucleotides line up with TRBD1. Germline V gene data show CDR1 as MNHEY and CDR2 as SMNVEV (reference sequence). Unmatched junction bases numbered 6, after V lost 4 bases and J lost 8 bases. The CDR3 has 13 amino acids.